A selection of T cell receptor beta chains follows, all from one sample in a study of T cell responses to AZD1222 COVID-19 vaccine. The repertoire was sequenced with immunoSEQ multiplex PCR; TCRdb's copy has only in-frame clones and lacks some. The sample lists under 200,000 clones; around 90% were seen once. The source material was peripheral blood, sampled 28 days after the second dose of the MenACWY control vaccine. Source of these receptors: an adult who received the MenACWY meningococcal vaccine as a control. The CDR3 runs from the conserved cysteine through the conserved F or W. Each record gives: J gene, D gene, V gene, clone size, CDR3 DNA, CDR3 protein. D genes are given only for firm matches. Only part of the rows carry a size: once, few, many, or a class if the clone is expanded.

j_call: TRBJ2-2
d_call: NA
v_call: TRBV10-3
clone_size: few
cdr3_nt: TGTGCCATCAGTGAGTCGGGGATGCCGAACACCGGGGAGCTGTTTTTT
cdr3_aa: CAISESGMPNTGELFF

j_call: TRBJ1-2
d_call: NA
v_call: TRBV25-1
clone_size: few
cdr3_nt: TGTGCCAGCAGTCCCACTAGGGGGAAAGGAGACTATGGCTACACCTTC
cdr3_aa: CASSPTRGKGDYGYTF

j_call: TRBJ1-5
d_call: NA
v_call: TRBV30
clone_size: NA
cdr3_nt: TGTGCCTGGAGTGTACAGGCTAATCAGCCCCAGCATTTT
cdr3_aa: CAWSVQANQPQHF

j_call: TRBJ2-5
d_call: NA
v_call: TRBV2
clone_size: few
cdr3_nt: TGTGCCAGCAGTGAAGGTCAGGGAGGCTACTTC
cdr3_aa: CASSEGQGGYF

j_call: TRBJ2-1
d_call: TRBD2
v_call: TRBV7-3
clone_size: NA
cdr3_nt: TGTGCCAGCAGCCCCCAAAGCGGGAGGGTCTACAATGAGCAGTTCTTC
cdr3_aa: CASSPQSGRVYNEQFF

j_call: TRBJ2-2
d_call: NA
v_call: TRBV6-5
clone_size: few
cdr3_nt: TGTGCCAGCAGGAGTATCAACACCGGGGAGCTGTTTTTT
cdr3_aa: CASRSINTGELFF

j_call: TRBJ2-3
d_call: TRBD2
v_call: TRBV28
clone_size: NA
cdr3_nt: TGTGCCAGCAGTATCAGCGGGAGCCCCCCCACAGATACGCAGTATTTT
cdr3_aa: CASSISGSPPTDTQYF

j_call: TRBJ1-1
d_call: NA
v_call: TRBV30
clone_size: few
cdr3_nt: TGTGCCTGGAACTTCCGGCCGAACACTGAAGCTTTCTTT
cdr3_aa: CAWNFRPNTEAFF

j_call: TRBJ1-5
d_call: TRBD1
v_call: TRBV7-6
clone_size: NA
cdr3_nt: TGTGCCAGCAGCCCTACAGGGGGCCTTAATCAGCCCCAGCATTTT
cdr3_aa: CASSPTGGLNQPQHF

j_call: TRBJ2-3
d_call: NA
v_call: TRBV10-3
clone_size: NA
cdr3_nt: TGTGCCATCAGTGAAAACGGGTTCACAGATACGCAGTATTTT
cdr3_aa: CAISENGFTDTQYF

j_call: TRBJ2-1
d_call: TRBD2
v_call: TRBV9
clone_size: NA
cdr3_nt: TGTGCCAGCAGCGTCGGTCCGGGACTAGCGGCCAATGAGCAGTTCTTC
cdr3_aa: CASSVGPGLAANEQFF

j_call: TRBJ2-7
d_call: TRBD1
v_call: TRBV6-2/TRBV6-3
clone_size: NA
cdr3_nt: TGTGCCAGCAGTTCGCCGGGACAGGGCCCTGAAGAGCAGTACTTC
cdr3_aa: CASSSPGQGPEEQYF

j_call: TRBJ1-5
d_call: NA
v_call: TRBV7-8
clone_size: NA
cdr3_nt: TGTGCCAGCAGCCAGGTGAATAGCAATCAGCCCCAGCATTTT
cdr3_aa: CASSQVNSNQPQHF

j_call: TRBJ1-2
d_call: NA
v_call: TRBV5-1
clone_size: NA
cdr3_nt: TGCGCCAGCAGCTTGGATAGGGTTATCGGTAGTGACAATGGCTACACCTTC
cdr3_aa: CASSLDRVIGSDNGYTF

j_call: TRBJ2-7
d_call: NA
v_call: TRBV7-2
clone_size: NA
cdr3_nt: TGTGCCAGCAGCTTAGCGCCCAGGGTGAATCTCGAGCAGTACTTC
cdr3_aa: CASSLAPRVNLEQYF

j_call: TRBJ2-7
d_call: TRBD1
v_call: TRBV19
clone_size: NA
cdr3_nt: TGTGCCAGTAGCGGGACAGGGGCCTACGAGCAGTACTTC
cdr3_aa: CASSGTGAYEQYF

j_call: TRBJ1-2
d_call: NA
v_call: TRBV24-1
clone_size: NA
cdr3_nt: TGTGCCACCACAAAGGGAAGAGGCTATGGCTACACCTTC
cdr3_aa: CATTKGRGYGYTF

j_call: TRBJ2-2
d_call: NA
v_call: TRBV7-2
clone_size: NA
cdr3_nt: TGTGCCAGCAGCTTTGAACTAGCTGTAACCGGGGAGCTGTTTTTT
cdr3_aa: CASSFELAVTGELFF

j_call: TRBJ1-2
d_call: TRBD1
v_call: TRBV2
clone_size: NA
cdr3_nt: TGTGCCAGCACGGGGACAGGGGTTTCTAACTATGGCTACACCTTC
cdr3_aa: CASTGTGVSNYGYTF

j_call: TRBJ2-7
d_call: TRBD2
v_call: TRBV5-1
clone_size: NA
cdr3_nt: TGCGCCAGCAGCCCTACCCTAGCGGGAGGACTTACCTACGAGCAGTACTTC
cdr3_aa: CASSPTLAGGLTYEQYF

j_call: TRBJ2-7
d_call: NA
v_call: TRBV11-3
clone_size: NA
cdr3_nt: TGTGCCAGCAGCCCCAGCTACGAGCAGTACTTC
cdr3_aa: CASSPSYEQYF

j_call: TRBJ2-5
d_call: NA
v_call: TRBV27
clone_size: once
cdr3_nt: TGTGCCAGCAGTTCCTCCCCCAGGGGGACCCAGTACTTC
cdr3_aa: CASSSSPRGTQYF

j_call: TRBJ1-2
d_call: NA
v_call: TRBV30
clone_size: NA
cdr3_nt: TGTGCCTGGAATCCCCCTGGCAGTTATTATGGCTACACCTTC
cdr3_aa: CAWNPPGSYYGYTF

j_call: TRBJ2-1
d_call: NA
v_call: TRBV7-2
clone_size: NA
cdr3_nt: TGTGCCAGCAGCTTAGAGGGTCAGGATTACAATGAGCAGTTCTTC
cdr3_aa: CASSLEGQDYNEQFF

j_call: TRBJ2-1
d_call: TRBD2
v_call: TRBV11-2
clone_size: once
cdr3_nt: TGTGCCAGCAGCTTACTCCCTAGCGGGAGGAATGAGCAGTTCTTC
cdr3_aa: CASSLLPSGRNEQFF

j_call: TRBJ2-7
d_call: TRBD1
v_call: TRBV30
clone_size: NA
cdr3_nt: TGTGCCTGGAGAGCCTACAGGGGCCTCTCCTACGAGCAGTACTTC
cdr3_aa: CAWRAYRGLSYEQYF

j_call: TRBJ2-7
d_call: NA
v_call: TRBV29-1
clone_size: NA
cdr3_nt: TGCAGCGTTGAAGGAGGTATCGGTCCATACGAGCAGTACTTC
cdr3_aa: CSVEGGIGPYEQYF

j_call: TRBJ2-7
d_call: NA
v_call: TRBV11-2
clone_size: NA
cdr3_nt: TGTGCCAGCAGCTCTCCCTCCGGGACTCGCTACGAGCAGTACTTC
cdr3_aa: CASSSPSGTRYEQYF

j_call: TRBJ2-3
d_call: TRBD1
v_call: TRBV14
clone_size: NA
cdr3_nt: TGTGCCAGCAGCCGCTGGGGACAGGGGTTTTCAGATACGCAGTATTTT
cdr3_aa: CASSRWGQGFSDTQYF

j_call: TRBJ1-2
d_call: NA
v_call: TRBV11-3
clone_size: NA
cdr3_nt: TGTGCCAGCAGCTTAGCATCGGGCAACTATGGCTACACCTTC
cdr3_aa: CASSLASGNYGYTF

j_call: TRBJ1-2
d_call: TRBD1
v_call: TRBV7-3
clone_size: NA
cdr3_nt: TGTGCCAGCAGCTTATCTACAGGGGGTTATGGCTACACCTTC
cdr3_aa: CASSLSTGGYGYTF

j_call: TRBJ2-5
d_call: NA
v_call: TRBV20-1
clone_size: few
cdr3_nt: TGCAGTGCTAGTCGGGGGATCCAAGAGACCCAGTACTTC
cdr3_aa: CSASRGIQETQYF

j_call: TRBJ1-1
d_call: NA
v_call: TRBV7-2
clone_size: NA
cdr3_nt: TGTGCCAGCAGAGGGGGGGGACGGATGAACACTGAAGCTTTCTTT
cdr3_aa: CASRGGGRMNTEAFF

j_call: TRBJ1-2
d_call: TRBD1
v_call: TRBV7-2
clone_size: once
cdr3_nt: TGTGCCAGCAGCGCCTGGGACAGGGGGGGCTATGGCTACACCTTC
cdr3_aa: CASSAWDRGGYGYTF

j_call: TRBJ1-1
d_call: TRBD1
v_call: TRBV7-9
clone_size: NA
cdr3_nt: TGTGCCAGCAGCTTAGAAGCCGGACAGGGAGATTTTAGGAACACTGAAGCTTTCTTT
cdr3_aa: CASSLEAGQGDFRNTEAFF

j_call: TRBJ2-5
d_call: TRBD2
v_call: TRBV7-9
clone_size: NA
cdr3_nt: TGTGCCAGCAGTCCCGGGACTAGCGGGAGAAGGGAAGAGACCCAGTACTTC
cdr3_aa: CASSPGTSGRREETQYF

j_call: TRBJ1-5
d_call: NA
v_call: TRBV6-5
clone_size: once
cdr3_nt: TGTGCCAGCAGCCATTCTGGGGGGGATCAGCCCCAGCATTTT
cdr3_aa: CASSHSGGDQPQHF

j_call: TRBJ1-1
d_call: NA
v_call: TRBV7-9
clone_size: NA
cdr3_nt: TGTGCCAGCAGCTTACGGGGTGGGGGCAGGGTGAACACTGAAGCTTTCTTT
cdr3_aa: CASSLRGGGRVNTEAFF

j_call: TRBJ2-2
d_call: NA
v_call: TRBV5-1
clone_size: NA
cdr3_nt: TGCGCCAGCAGCTCTCCTAGAGCTGCCTCGAACACCGGGGAGCTGTTTTTT
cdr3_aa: CASSSPRAASNTGELFF

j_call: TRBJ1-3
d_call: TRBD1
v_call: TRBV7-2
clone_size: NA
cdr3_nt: TGTGCCAGCAGCTCAGGGGGAGGAAACACCATATATTTT
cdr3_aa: CASSSGGGNTIYF

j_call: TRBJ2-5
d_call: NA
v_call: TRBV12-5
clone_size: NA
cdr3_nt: TGTGCTAGTGGTCCCTTCGGGGAGACCCAGTACTTC
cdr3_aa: CASGPFGETQYF

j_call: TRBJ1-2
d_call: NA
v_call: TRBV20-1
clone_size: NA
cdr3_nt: TGCAGTGCCTCGGCGGGTAATGGCTACACCTTC
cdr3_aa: CSASAGNGYTF

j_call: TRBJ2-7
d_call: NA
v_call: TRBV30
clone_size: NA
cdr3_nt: TGTGCCTGGAGTGCCCCCATGGTGGGGGAGCAGTACTTC
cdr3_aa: CAWSAPMVGEQYF

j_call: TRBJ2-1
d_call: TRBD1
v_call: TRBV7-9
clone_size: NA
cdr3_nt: TGTGCCAGCAGCCCAGGGACAGGGGGCACCAATGAGCAGTTCTTC
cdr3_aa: CASSPGTGGTNEQFF

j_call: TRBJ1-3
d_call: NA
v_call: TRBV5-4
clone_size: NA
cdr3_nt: TGTGCCAGCAGCCTCGGGGCAGGGTCTTTCTCTGGAAACACCATATATTTT
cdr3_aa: CASSLGAGSFSGNTIYF